The clone carrying this TCR beta chain has just one count. Its cognate antigen is unknown. Each sorted subset replicate got 200 ng genomic DNA, 25,000 to 35,000 genomes. The assay was immunoSEQ multiplex PCR, and TCRdb's table has in-frame clones only and misses some. The profile covers 2,100,000 or so clones, with around 95% appearing a single time and around 0.13% taken by the ten largest. These data are taken from a study of shared clonotypes between healthy human individuals. Overall study: Aged between 18 and 49, the donors were a couple of women and three men. Study-level points and caveats: Shared across several donors were roughly 5.3% of the naive CD4 clonotypes.

With 3 bases clipped from V and 10 bases from J, the junction kept 9 bases outside the gene matches. The CDR3 consists of 14 residues. Germline CDR1 MNHNS, CDR2 SASEGT. The sequence was collected from a man aged 18 to 29 in good health. The gene calls are TRBV6-1 and TRBJ1-3, with 7 bases fitting TRBD1. Sequenced input: naive CD4+ T cells sorted from blood. As to subset: CD45RA+ positively selected. This CDR3 reads CASSDGQALGTIYF. CDR3 DNA: TGTGCCAGCAGTGACGGACAGGCCTTGGGTACCATATATTTT.